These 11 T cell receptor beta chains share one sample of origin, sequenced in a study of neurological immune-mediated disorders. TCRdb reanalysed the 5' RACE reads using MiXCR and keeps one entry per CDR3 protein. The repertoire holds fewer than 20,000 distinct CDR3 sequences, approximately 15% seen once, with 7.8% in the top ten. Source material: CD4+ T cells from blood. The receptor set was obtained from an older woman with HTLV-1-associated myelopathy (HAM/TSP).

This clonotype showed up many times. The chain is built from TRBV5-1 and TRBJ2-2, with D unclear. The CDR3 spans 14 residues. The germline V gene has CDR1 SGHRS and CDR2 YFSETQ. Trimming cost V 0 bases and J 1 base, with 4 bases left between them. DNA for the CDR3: TGCGCCAGCAGCTTGGGGGGGAACACCGGGGAGCTGTTTTTT. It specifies CASSLGGNTGELFF. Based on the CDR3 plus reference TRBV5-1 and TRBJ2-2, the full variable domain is KAGVTQTPRYLIKTRGQQVTLSCSPISGHRSVSWYQQTPGQGLQFLFEYFSETQRNKGNFPGRFSGRQFSNSRSEMNVSTLELGDSALYLCASSLGGNTGELFFGEGSRLTVL.

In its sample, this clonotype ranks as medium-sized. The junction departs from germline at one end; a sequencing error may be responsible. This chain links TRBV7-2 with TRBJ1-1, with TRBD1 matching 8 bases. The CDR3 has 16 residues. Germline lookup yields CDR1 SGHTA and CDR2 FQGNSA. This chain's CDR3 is CASSFWTGRGNTKAFF. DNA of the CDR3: TGTGCCAGCAGCTTTTGGACAGGGCGGGGGAACACTAAAGCTTTCTTT. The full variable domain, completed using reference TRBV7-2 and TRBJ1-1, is GAGVSQSPSNKVTEKGKDVELRCDPISGHTALYWYRQSLGQGLEFLIYFQGNSAPDKSGLPSDRFSAERTGGSVSTLTIQRTQQEDSAVYLCASSFWTGRGNTKAFFGQGTRLTVV.

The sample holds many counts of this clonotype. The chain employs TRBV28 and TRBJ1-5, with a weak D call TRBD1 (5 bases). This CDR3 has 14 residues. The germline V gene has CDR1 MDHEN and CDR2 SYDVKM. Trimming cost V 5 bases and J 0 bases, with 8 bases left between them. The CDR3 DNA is TGTGCCAGCAGTAATGGGGGTAGCAATCAGCCCCAGCATTTT. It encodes CASSNGGSNQPQHF.

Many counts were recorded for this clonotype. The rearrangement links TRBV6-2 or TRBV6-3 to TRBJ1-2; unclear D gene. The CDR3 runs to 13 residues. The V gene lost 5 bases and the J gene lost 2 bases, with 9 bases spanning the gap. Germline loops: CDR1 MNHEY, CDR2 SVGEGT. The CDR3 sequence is CASSTRINYGYTF. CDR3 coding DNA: TGTGCCAGCAGTACGAGGATAAACTATGGCTACACCTTC.

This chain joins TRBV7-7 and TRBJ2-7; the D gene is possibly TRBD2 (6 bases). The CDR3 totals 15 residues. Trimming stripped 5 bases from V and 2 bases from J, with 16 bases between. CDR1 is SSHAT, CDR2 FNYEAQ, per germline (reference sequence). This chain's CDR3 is CASSPGSGGTYEQYF. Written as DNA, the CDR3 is TGTGCCAGCAGCCCAGGTAGCGGAGGAACCTACGAGCAGTACTTC.

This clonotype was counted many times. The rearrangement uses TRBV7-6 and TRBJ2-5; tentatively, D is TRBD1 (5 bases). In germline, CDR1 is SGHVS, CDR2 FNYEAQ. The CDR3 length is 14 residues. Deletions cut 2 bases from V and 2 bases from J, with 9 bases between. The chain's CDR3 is CASSLLGPQETQYF. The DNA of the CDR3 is TGTGCCAGCAGCTTATTGGGGCCGCAAGAGACCCAGTACTTC.

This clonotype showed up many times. The CDR3 sequence: CASSVSGLANTGELFF. The DNA of the CDR3 is TGTGCCAGCAGCGTAAGCGGGCTAGCGAACACCGGGGAGCTGTTTTTT. The rearrangement uses TRBV9 and TRBJ2-2; the D gene is possibly TRBD2 (6 bases). The CDR3 extends over 16 amino acids. Between the trimmed V and J ends, which lost 1 base and 0 bases, there was a span of 10 bases. In germline, CDR1 is SGDLS, CDR2 YYNGEE.

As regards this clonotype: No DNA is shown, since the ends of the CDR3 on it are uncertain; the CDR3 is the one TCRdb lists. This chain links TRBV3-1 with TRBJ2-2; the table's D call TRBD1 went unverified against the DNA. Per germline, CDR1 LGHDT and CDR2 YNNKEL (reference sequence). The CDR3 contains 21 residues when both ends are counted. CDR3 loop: CASSQRDDEQYFGPGTGELFF.

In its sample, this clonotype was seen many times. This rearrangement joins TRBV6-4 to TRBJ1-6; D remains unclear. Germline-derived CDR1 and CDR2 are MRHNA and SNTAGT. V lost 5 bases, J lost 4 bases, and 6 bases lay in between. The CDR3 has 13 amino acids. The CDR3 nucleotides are TGTGCCAGCAGTCGGGTATATAATTCACCCCTCCACTTT. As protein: CASSRVYNSPLHF.

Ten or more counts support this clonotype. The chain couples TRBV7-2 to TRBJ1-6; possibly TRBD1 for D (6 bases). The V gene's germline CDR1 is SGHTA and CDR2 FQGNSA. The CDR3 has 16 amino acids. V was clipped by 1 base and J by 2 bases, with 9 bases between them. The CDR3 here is CASSLGGPAYNSPLHF. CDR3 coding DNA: TGTGCCAGCAGCTTAGGGGGGCCGGCCTATAATTCACCCCTCCACTTT.

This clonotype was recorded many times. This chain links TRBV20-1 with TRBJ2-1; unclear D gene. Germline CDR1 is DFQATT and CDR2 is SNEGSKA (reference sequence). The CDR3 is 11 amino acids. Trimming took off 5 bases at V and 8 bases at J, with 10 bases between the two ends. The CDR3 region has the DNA TGCAGTGCTCACAGTGTCGATGAGCAGTTCTTC. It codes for CSAHSVDEQFF.